The T cell receptor beta chain described here comes from a study of blood T cell repertoires in COVID-19. Across the whole study: COVID-19 samples collected from the United States, Italy and Spain covered acute and convalescent phases. The cDNA or gDNA used as material had been derived from T cells, B-cell-depleted T cells, or PBMCs.

In the study's own analysis: It was from reference gene primer amplification that nucleated cell counts were estimated. Sequencing used immunoSEQ multiplex PCR; TCRdb keeps in-frame clones, though not all of them. The V and J calls and the clone size are those of that table, but D and trimming were determined from the DNA. The sample carries about 220,000 clones, just over 85% recorded once. Membership in each cohort depended on participant-reported clinical history. V lost 4 bases to trimming and J lost 3 bases; unmatched junction nucleotides: 6. Germline-derived CDR1 and CDR2 are SGHRS and YFSETQ. This CDR3 is 16 amino acids long.

The specimen sequenced was PBMCs or T cells enriched from blood (not recorded which). The chain combines TRBV5-1 with TRBJ2-3, with TRBD2 matching over 12 bases. The receptor was derived from a woman in her forties with acute COVID-19. CDR3 sequence (DNA): TGCGCCAGCAGCCTCCGACTAGCGGGGGTGACAGATACGCAGTATTTT. This translates into CASSLRLAGVTDTQYF.